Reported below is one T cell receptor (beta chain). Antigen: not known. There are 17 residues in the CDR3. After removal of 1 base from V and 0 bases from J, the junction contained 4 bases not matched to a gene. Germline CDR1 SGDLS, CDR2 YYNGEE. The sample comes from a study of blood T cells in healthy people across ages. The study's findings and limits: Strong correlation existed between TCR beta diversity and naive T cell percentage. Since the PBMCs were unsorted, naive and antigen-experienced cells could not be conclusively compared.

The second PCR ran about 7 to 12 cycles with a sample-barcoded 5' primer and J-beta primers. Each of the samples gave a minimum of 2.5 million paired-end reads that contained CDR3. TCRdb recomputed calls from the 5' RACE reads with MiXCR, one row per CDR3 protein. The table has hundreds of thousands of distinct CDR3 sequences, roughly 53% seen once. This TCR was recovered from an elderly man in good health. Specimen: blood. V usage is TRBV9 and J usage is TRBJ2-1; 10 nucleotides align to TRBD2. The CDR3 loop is CASSVWASGSSYNEQFF. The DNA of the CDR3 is TGTGCCAGCAGCGTATGGGCTAGCGGGAGCTCCTACAATGAGCAGTTCTTC.